This T cell receptor beta chain was recovered during a study of patients and donors after allogeneic stem cell transplantation. Germline V gene data show CDR1 as KGHDR and CDR2 as SFDVKD. There are 9 residues in the CDR3. A single record per CDR3 protein comes from TCRdb applying MiXCR to the RT-PCR reads. The table shows tens of thousands of distinct CDR3 sequences, with approximately 5% occurring only once. This clonotype was recorded at least ten times. Sequencing was done on a sample of blood, either unsorted or a sorted T cell fraction (not recorded which). V and J are TRBV24-1 and TRBJ1-1, with unresolved D. The sequence was obtained from a human donor who was either an allogeneic HSCT recipient or a stem cell or donor lymphocyte infusion donor (not recorded which). It is not recorded whose cells these are; they may come from a transplant donor. Here the CDR3 reads CVEECKAFF. CDR3 DNA: TGTGTCGAGGAGTGTAAAGCTTTCTTT.